This TCR beta chain derives from a study of HIV-infected children after antiretroviral therapy interruption. This clonotype was counted ten times or more. CDR3 length: 15 residues. Trimming took 0 bases from V and 1 from J, leaving 8 bases between them. Germline CDR1 SGHRS, CDR2 YFSETQ. A 3' RACE protocol on RNA, with unique molecular identifiers, produced the TCR library. TCRdb independently ran MiXCR on the 3' RACE reads; one entry per CDR3 protein. In the table there are 70,000 to 90,000 distinct CDR3 sequences, under 8% of which are singletons. The treatment is: PENTA 11 planned treatment interruption arm or continuous ART arm.

The source of this sequence is a pool of human donors with HIV. Material: CD45RA+ CD4+ T cells from PBMCs, pooled from several time points, obtained from a donor given antiretroviral therapy, either interrupted or continuous. This sample's subset: naive CD4+ CD45RA+ CD45RO- T cells. V usage is TRBV5-1 and J usage is TRBJ2-1; perhaps TRBD2 as D (5 bases). This CDR3 reads CASSLDSGSYNEQFF. The CDR3 nucleotides are TGCGCCAGCAGCTTGGACTCGGGGTCCTACAATGAGCAGTTCTTC.